The 3 T cell receptor beta chains in this list originate from one sample, sequenced in a study of radiation and T cells in renal cell carcinoma. Clones were read by immunoSEQ multiplex PCR, and TCRdb kept only the in-frame ones, dropping some. This sample has about 150,000 clones, with roughly 84% found just once. Time point noted: baseline pretreatment blood. This sample's treatment: 15 Gy SBRT to primary tumor, nephrectomy 4 weeks later. The starting material was blood, obtained from a patient whose treatment included radiotherapy and nephrectomy. Receptor source: a woman in her 50s with renal cell carcinoma.

This clone was seen only a few times. V gene TRBV5-1 combines with J gene TRBJ1-2; the D gene is possibly TRBD1 (6 bases). This CDR3 is built from 14 residues. Per the germline V gene, CDR1 is SGHRS and CDR2 is YFSETQ. The germline V and J ends were trimmed by 3 bases and 5 bases, with 14 bases remaining between them. CDR3 loop: CASSSTPGTYGYTF. The CDR3 bases are TGCGCCAGCAGCTCCACCCCAGGGACATATGGCTACACCTTC.

The J gene is TRBJ2-5, the V gene TRBV5-1; D is possibly TRBD1 or TRBD2 (7 bases each). The CDR3 is 16 residues long. Germline loops: CDR1 SGHRS, CDR2 YFSETQ. V gave up 4 bases and J gave up 2 bases, with 18 bases separating them. CDR3 sequence reads: CASSQGGMTGQETQYF. CDR3 nucleotide sequence: TGCGCCAGCAGCCAGGGGGGGATGACAGGGCAAGAGACCCAGTACTTC.

The genes are TRBV19 and TRBJ1-3, with D possibly matching TRBD1 (5 bases). The CDR3 loop spans 14 amino acids. Trimming took 8 bases from V and 3 from J, leaving 14 bases between them. Germline V gene lookup returns CDR1 LNHDA and CDR2 SQIVND (reference sequence). The CDR3 DNA sequence: TGTGCCAGTTCACTCTTGGGGGTTGGAAACACCATATATTTT. The encoded protein is CASSLLGVGNTIYF.